This note documents a single T cell receptor (beta chain) sequence. Its cognate antigen is unknown. This entry is derived from a study of CD8 T cells in Susac syndrome. Overall study results and limits: The CD4+ T cell repertoires of Susac syndrome were found to show no clonal expansion.

V shed 6 bases and J shed 0 bases, with 4 bases lying between them. The germline V gene encodes CDR1 MNHEY and CDR2 SMNVEV (reference sequence). The CDR3 runs 12 residues. RNA was extracted with the RNeasy kit, and a quantity of roughly 0.45 to 1 ug was reverse transcribed using random hexamers. It was immunoSEQ multiplex PCR that amplified TCR beta CDR3 across 54 Vbeta and 13 Jbeta. TCRdb redid the calling of the immunoSEQ multiplex PCR reads with MiXCR, one entry per CDR3 protein. The data show around 190,000 distinct CDR3 sequences, 94% seen once. The chain has TRBV27 and TRBJ2-3; D not certain. Sequences were obtained from CD4+ T cells from PBMCs. The TCR was taken from a human donor with Susac syndrome. CDR3 nucleotides: TGTGCCAGCAGGCTCAGCACAGATACGCAGTATTTT. This gives the protein CASRLSTDTQYF.